This TCR beta chain was identified in a study of type 1 regulatory T cells. Study-wide background: T-allo10 is an in vitro-generated, Tr1-enriched CD4 T cell product specific for alloantigen.

This clonotype was observed a handful of times. TCRdb analysed the reads with MiXCR anew, one entry per CDR3 protein. The table lists around 88,000 distinct CDR3 sequences, less than 40% of them singletons. V trimming: 3 bases; J trimming: 3 bases; junction bases outside the gene matches: 9. This CDR3 contains 17 residues. The TCR comes from a human donor in good health. This chain uses TRBV12-3 or TRBV12-4 with TRBJ1-2, with 11 bases that match TRBD1. Input material: CD4+ T cells, either the whole sample or a sorted fraction (not recorded which). CDR3 sequence (DNA): TGTGCCAGCAGTTTTCGTCTAGGGACAGGGGGTGACTATGGCTACACCTTC. Its translation is CASSFRLGTGGDYGYTF.